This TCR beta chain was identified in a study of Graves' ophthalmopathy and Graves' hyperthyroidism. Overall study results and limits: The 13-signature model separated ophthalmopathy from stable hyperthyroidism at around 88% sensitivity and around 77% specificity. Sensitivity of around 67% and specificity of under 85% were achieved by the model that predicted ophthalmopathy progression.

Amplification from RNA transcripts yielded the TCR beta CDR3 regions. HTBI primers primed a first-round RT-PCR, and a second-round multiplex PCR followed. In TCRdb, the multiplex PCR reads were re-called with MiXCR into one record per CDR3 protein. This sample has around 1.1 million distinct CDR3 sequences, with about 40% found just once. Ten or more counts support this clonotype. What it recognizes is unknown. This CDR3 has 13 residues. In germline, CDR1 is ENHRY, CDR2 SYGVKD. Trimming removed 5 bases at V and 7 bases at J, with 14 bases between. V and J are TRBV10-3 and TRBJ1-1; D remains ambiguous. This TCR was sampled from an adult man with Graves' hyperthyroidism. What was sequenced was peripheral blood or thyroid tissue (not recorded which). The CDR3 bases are TGTGCCATCAGTCGGGAAAGAGTAGGTGAAGCTTTCTTT. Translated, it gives CAISRERVGEAFF.